This TCR beta chain appears in the sequencing data of a study of blood T cells in healthy people across ages. A second 7 to 11 cycle PCR used barcoded and J-beta primers. TCRdb itself ran the 5' RACE reads through MiXCR, one entry per CDR3 protein. The sample has more than 900,000 distinct CDR3 sequences; roughly a quarter are singletons. Germline lookup yields CDR1 SGHRS and CDR2 YFSETQ. The CDR3 has 13 amino acids. V was trimmed by 3 bases and J by 4 bases, leaving 11 bases between them. These data also formed part of another study, on T cells of mothers and their children.

This clonotype was obtained from a girl aged 2 to 9 in good health. Input material: blood. This sequence joins TRBV5-1 and TRBJ2-7, with a tentative D call TRBD2 (5 bases). CDR3 sequence reads: CASSSELDYEQYF. In nucleotides, the CDR3 is TGCGCCAGCAGCTCCGAACTAGATTACGAGCAGTACTTC.